This T cell receptor (beta chain) comes out of a study of blood T cell repertoires in COVID-19. J lost 2 bases, V lost 3 bases, and 5 bases had no gene match. CDR3 length equals 15 residues. Germline V CDR1 and CDR2: MDHEN, SYDVKM. Repertoires were generated with immunoSEQ multiplex PCR, while TCRdb's copy carries only in-frame clones and drops some. The sample has 200,000 to 300,000 clones, 85% to 90% seen once. This clonotype originated in a woman between 35 and 50 years old with acute or convalescent COVID-19. Material: peripheral blood. The V call is TRBV28, the J call TRBJ1-2; TRBD1 matches 8 bases. CDR3 nucleotides: TGTGCCAGCAGTTTGCCGACAGGGGCCAACTATGGCTACACCTTC. It yields the protein CASSLPTGANYGYTF.